This T cell receptor (delta chain) comes out of a study of human gamma delta and Vdelta1 T cells. The CDR3 totals 16 residues. V was pared by 1 base and J by 7 bases, with 19 bases between. Per germline, CDR1 TSWWSYY and CDR2 QGS. Whole-study findings and limits: Delta One T cells were reportedly polyclonal and broadly cytotoxic against acute myeloid leukemia.

This clone was seen just once. Its antigen is currently unknown. TCRdb reprocessed the PCR reads through CATT. The sample has some 14,000 delta-chain clones, over 40% seen once; the top ten hold about 1.6%. The specimen sequenced was Vdelta1 gamma-delta T cells from blood grown in culture (DOT cells). The TCR originated in a human donor in good health. The V gene is TRDV1, the J gene TRDJ1; D might be TRDD2 (6 bases). The CDR3 protein is CALGEPLPVKGGKLIF. The CDR3 nucleotides are TGTGCTCTTGGGGAACCTCTTCCTGTTAAAGGGGGTAAACTCATCTTT.